This T cell receptor beta chain was profiled in a study of blood T cell repertoires in COVID-19. About the study: Samples came from the United States, Italy and Spain, spanning acute and convalescent COVID-19. PBMCs, B-cell-depleted T cells, or T cells provided the cDNA or gDNA that made up the material.

This CDR3 contains 16 residues. Germline CDR1 and CDR2: LGHDT and YNNKEL (reference sequence). The J segment lost 4 bases and the V segment lost 4 bases, leaving 5 bases of the junction unmatched. Authors' analysis steps: Amplification of reference gene primers was used by the study to estimate nucleated cell counts. The method was immunoSEQ multiplex PCR; TCRdb's version includes in-frame clones alone and lacks a portion of them. Clone size and V and J calls were adopted from that table, with D and trimming inferred from the DNA. The profile shows about 210,000 clones, about four fifths of them singletons.

The material sequenced was peripheral blood. This receptor was obtained from a woman aged 40 to 49 with acute or convalescent COVID-19. The V and J genes are TRBV3-1 (or the pseudogene TRBV3-2) and TRBJ2-2; 11 bases fit TRBD1. This chain's CDR3 is CASSPRDRGVTGELFF. CDR3 coding DNA: TGTGCCAGCAGCCCGAGGGACAGGGGGGTCACCGGGGAGCTGTTTTTT.